Presented here are 27 T cell receptor beta chains from one specimen sequenced in a study of naive and memory T cell subsets. The library had UMIs added by 3' ligation of an oligonucleotide to TCR cDNA. The SP2 primer and nested alpha and beta constant region primers amplified ligated cDNA in four rounds. Via MiXCR, TCRdb re-called the UMI-ligation and nested PCR reads, giving one row per CDR3 protein. The profile covers fewer than 30,000 distinct CDR3 sequences, with roughly 5.2% appearing a single time and approximately 7.4% taken by the ten largest. The source material was blood. These receptors all come from an adult in good health.

The sample holds many counts of this clonotype. J is TRBJ2-2 and V is TRBV19, with D hard to call. Germline CDR1 reads LNHDA; CDR2 reads SQIVND (reference sequence). There are 14 residues in the CDR3. The V and J ends lost 0 bases and 4 bases respectively, with 6 bases between them. CDR3 DNA sequence: TGTGCCAGTAGTATAGAAGGGCTCACCGGGGAGCTGTTTTTT. Translating it yields CASSIEGLTGELFF. The full variable domain, in which reference TRBV19 and TRBJ2-2 provide the parts outside the CDR3, is DGGITQSPKYLFRKEGQNVTLSCEQNLNHDAMYWYRQDPGQGLRLIYYSQIVNDFQKGDIAEGYSVSREKKESFPLTVTSAQKNPTAFYLCASSIEGLTGELFFGEGSRLTVL.

This clonotype was observed a few times. The J gene is TRBJ2-7, the V gene TRBV5-4; 10 bases are shared with TRBD1. Germline CDR1 and CDR2: SGHNT and YYREEE (reference sequence). J was trimmed by 2 bases and V by 0 bases; bases with no gene match: 5. The CDR3 is 16 residues long. The CDR3 reads CASSLVGTGVTYEQYF. The CDR3 region has the DNA TGTGCCAGCAGCTTGGTCGGGACAGGGGTTACCTACGAGCAGTACTTC. Complete variable domain (other parts from reference TRBV5-4 and TRBJ2-7): ETGVTQSPTHLIKTRGQQVTLRCSSQSGHNTVSWYQQALGQGPQFIFQYYREEENGRGNFPPRFSGLQFPNYSSELNVNALELDDSALYLCASSLVGTGVTYEQYFGPGTRLTVT.

This clonotype was observed at least ten times. The genes are TRBV27 and TRBJ2-4; 10 nucleotides match TRBD2. Germline CDR1 reads MNHEY; CDR2 reads SMNVEV (reference sequence). CDR3 length: 15 amino acids. With V trimmed by 5 bases and J by 10 bases, 11 bases remained unmatched. Written as DNA, the CDR3 is TGTGCCAGCAGTACCCAGGCTAGCGGGAGAGCTATTCAGTACTTC. Translating it yields CASSTQASGRAIQYF.

This clonotype came up many times. The chain has TRBV20-1 and TRBJ2-7; no definite D call. Deletions cut 0 bases from V and 6 bases from J, with 12 bases between. The germline CDR1 and CDR2 sequences are DFQATT and SNEGSKA (reference sequence). CDR3 length: 13 amino acids. The CDR3 spells CSARDLPHAEQYF. In DNA form, the CDR3 reads TGCAGTGCTAGAGATTTGCCCCACGCCGAGCAGTACTTC.

Many counts were recorded for this clonotype. The chain couples TRBV5-1 to TRBJ1-1; perhaps TRBD1 as D (6 bases). This CDR3 has 15 residues. In germline, CDR1 is SGHRS, CDR2 YFSETQ. Trimming pared 4 bases from V and 0 bases from J, leaving 13 bases between. Here the CDR3 reads CASSAGGGMNTEAFF. As DNA, the CDR3 is TGCGCCAGCAGCGCGGGGGGCGGAATGAACACTGAAGCTTTCTTT.

Ten or more counts support this clonotype. The chain carries TRBV24-1 and TRBJ2-1, with 8 bases lining up with TRBD1. Germline CDR1 and CDR2: KGHDR and SFDVKD. J gave up 8 bases and V 5 bases, and 4 bases lay outside the gene matches. This CDR3 spans 13 amino acids. CDR3 sequence reads: CATSGPGGYEQFF. The CDR3 DNA reads TGTGCCACCAGTGGGCCAGGGGGCTATGAGCAGTTCTTC.

This clonotype was seen repeatedly, ten times or more. The chain recombines TRBV6-6 with TRBJ2-7; 10 bases align to TRBD1. Trimming removed 2 bases from V and 6 bases from J; junction bases left unmatched: 1. The CDR3 length is 13 residues. Per the germline V gene, CDR1 is MNHNY and CDR2 is SVGAGI (reference sequence). CDR3 loop: CASSYGTGAEQYF. For the CDR3, the DNA is TGTGCCAGCAGTTACGGGACAGGGGCCGAGCAGTACTTC.

This clonotype was recorded at least ten times. The chain couples TRBV14 to TRBJ2-7; TRBD2 matches at 12 bases. This CDR3 is built from 14 residues. CDR1 is SGHDN, CDR2 FVKESK, per germline. Trimming removed 7 bases from V and 0 bases from J; junction bases left unmatched: 1. The CDR3 loop reads CASKTSGSSYEQYF. Here the CDR3 DNA reads TGTGCCAGCAAGACTAGCGGGAGCTCCTACGAGCAGTACTTC.

This clonotype has at least ten counts. This chain's CDR3 is CASSYGRPYNEQFF. The CDR3 DNA follows: TGTGCCAGCAGTTACGGCAGACCTTACAATGAGCAGTTCTTC. V usage is TRBV6-5 and J usage is TRBJ2-1, with D unclear. Germline CDR1 MNHEY, CDR2 SVGAGI. The CDR3 runs 14 residues. The V gene lost 2 bases and the J gene lost 4 bases, with 9 bases spanning the gap.

The CDR3 DNA follows: TGTGCCAGCGGCCGGGACAGGGATGTCCCTGAAGCTTTCTTT. Translating it yields CASGRDRDVPEAFF. The rearrangement joins TRBV6-1 to TRBJ1-1; 9 bases agree with TRBD1. After removal of 8 bases from V and 6 bases from J, the junction contained 10 bases not matched to a gene. CDR1 and CDR2 from the germline V gene are MNHNS and SASEGT. The CDR3 has 14 residues.

V is TRBV13 and J is TRBJ2-7; 15 bases map to TRBD2. V lost 3 bases to trimming and J lost 2 bases; unmatched junction nucleotides: 8. Germline-derived CDR1 and CDR2 are PRHDT and FYEKMQ (reference sequence). There are 18 residues in the CDR3. For the CDR3, the DNA is TGTGCCAGCAGCTTTAAGGGACTAGCGGGAGGAAGGACCTACGAGCAGTACTTC. Translation: CASSFKGLAGGRTYEQYF.

This clonotype was recorded many times. The rearrangement uses TRBV5-5 and TRBJ1-4; a weak D match, TRBD1 (5 bases). Germline values: CDR1 SGHKS, CDR2 YYEKEE (reference sequence). V shed 5 bases and J shed 5 bases, with 16 bases lying between them. This CDR3 is 15 amino acids long. CDR3: CASSPHGALNEKLFF. The DNA for the CDR3 is TGTGCCAGCAGTCCTCACGGGGCTCTAAATGAAAAACTGTTTTTT. The whole variable domain, filled in from reference TRBV5-5 and TRBJ1-4, reads DAGVTQSPTHLIKTRGQQVTLRCSPISGHKSVSWYQQVLGQGPQFIFQYYEKEERGRGNFPDRFSARQFPNYSSELNVNALLLGDSALYLCASSPHGALNEKLFFGSGTQLSVL.

This clonotype turned up a few times. This chain links TRBV18 with TRBJ2-7; no reliable D call. Germline-derived CDR1 and CDR2 are KGHSH and LQKENI. The V gene lost 2 bases and the J gene lost 2 bases, with 7 bases spanning the gap. The CDR3 extends over 13 amino acids. The CDR3 region is CASSPDRTYEQYF. DNA of the CDR3: TGTGCCAGCTCACCAGATCGTACCTACGAGCAGTACTTC.

This clonotype was seen only a few times. J is TRBJ2-4 and V is TRBV7-2; perhaps TRBD1 as D (6 bases). The CDR3 length is 15 residues. V lost 1 base and J 5 bases, leaving 12 bases between the germline ends. Germline CDR1 and CDR2: SGHTA and FQGNSA. CDR3 residues: CASSLGQVAQNIQYF. CDR3 in DNA: TGTGCCAGCAGCTTAGGACAGGTAGCGCAAAACATTCAGTACTTC.

This clonotype was recorded at least ten times. The V gene is TRBV4-3, the J gene TRBJ2-7; 10 positions agree with TRBD2. J lost 3 bases, V lost 1 base, and 12 bases had no gene match. Per germline, CDR1 LGHNA and CDR2 YSLEER. The CDR3 consists of 18 residues. CDR3 loop: CASSQGGGTSGIYYEQYF. In nucleotides, the CDR3 is TGCGCCAGCAGCCAAGGTGGGGGTACTAGCGGGATATACTACGAGCAGTACTTC.

The sample holds many counts of this clonotype. This chain connects TRBV24-1 to TRBJ1-1; 8 bases map to TRBD1. CDR3 length: 12 amino acids. The V and J ends lost 7 bases and 4 bases, in that order; junction bases with no gene match: 1. Germline CDR1 reads KGHDR; CDR2 reads SFDVKD. This CDR3 reads CATSDRGTEAFF. DNA of the CDR3: TGTGCCACCAGCGACAGGGGCACTGAAGCTTTCTTT.

In this sample, this clonotype is medium-sized. J is TRBJ1-6 and V is TRBV18, with D perhaps matching TRBD1 (5 bases). Germline-derived CDR1 and CDR2 are KGHSH and LQKENI. Trimming took 3 bases from V and 6 from J, leaving 6 bases between them. The length of the CDR3 is 13 residues. The CDR3 is CASSPDSNSPLHF. The CDR3 DNA is TGTGCCAGCTCACCTGACAGTAATTCACCCCTCCACTTT.

J is TRBJ1-1 and V is TRBV2; possibly TRBD1 for D (6 bases). This CDR3 has 15 amino acids. Germline-derived CDR1 and CDR2 are SNHLY and FYNNEI. The ends were cut back, 5 bases at V and 8 bases at J, with 21 bases in the middle. For the CDR3, the DNA is TGTGCCAGCAGTTCCCCAAGGACAGTTTTAGCCGAAGCTTTCTTT. This codes for CASSSPRTVLAEAFF.

This clonotype was detected many times. The chain joins TRBV4-3 to TRBJ2-1, with a possible D match to TRBD1 (5 bases). Germline V gene sequence: CDR1 LGHNA, CDR2 YSLEER. There are 16 residues in the CDR3. V gave up 2 bases and J gave up 6 bases, with 17 bases separating them. The CDR3 nucleotides are TGCGCCAGCAGCCAACCCCCCGGTACAGGAGCCAATGAGCAGTTCTTC. Translated, it gives CASSQPPGTGANEQFF.

The table lists this clonotype with many counts. The genes are TRBV30 and TRBJ1-6, with D possibly TRBD1 on 6 matching bases. Germline-derived CDR1 and CDR2 are GTSNPN and SVGIG (reference sequence). This CDR3 contains 15 residues. V gave up 4 bases and J gave up 6 bases, with 16 bases separating them. This chain's CDR3 is CAWKGEGRGNSPLHF. Here the CDR3 DNA reads TGTGCCTGGAAAGGGGAGGGCAGGGGTAATTCACCCCTCCACTTT.

This clonotype was found many times. This chain uses TRBV6-1 with TRBJ1-4; D call uncertain. Per germline, CDR1 MNHNS and CDR2 SASEGT. The CDR3 extends over 14 amino acids. The V and J ends lost 1 base and 3 bases respectively, with 6 bases between them. In DNA form, the CDR3 reads TGTGCCAGCAGTGAAGGTGGATCTAATGAAAAACTGTTTTTT. This sequence encodes CASSEGGSNEKLFF.

The V gene is TRBV7-9, the J gene TRBJ2-7; the match to TRBD1 covers 8 bases. This CDR3 is 14 amino acids long. The germline gives CDR1 SEHNR, CDR2 FQNEAQ (reference sequence). The V gene end was trimmed by 8 bases and the J gene end by 0 bases; junction bases not matched to a gene: 6. The CDR3 protein is CASADRGCSYEQYF. The CDR3 DNA reads TGTGCCAGCGCCGACAGGGGTTGCTCCTACGAGCAGTACTTC.

In this sample, this clonotype turned up a few times. The chain has TRBV7-9 and TRBJ2-3, with D uncertain. Between the trimmed V and J ends, which lost 5 bases and 4 bases, there was a span of 10 bases. Germline lookup yields CDR1 SEHNR and CDR2 FQNEAQ (reference sequence). The CDR3 contains 13 residues. CDR3 amino acids: CASSVISSDTQYF. The CDR3 DNA follows: TGTGCCAGCAGCGTTATAAGTTCAGATACGCAGTATTTT.

This clonotype was found a few times. The chain uses TRBV5-4 and TRBJ2-3; TRBD2 is a possible D gene (6 bases). V was shortened by 9 bases and J by 0 bases, with 17 bases between the two germline ends. This CDR3 region has 15 residues. CDR1 SGHNT and CDR2 YYREEE come from the germline V gene (reference sequence). The CDR3 DNA reads TGTGCCATTAAGAAGGGCGGGGAAAGCACAGATACGCAGTATTTT. Its translation is CAIKKGGESTDTQYF.

This clonotype was counted ten times or more. The chain uses TRBV4-3 and TRBJ2-7; 7 bases match TRBD1. Germline V gene sequence: CDR1 LGHNA, CDR2 YSLEER. There are 14 residues in the CDR3. Germline trimming cut 2 bases from V and 7 bases from J; bases unmatched to any gene: 8. CDR3 in amino acids: CASSQLGTQGEQYF. CDR3 sequence (DNA): TGCGCCAGCAGCCAACTAGGGACACAGGGGGAGCAGTACTTC.

The table lists this clonotype with a few counts. V is TRBV4-3 and J is TRBJ1-5, with D hard to call. This CDR3 spans 14 amino acids. With 1 base removed from V and 5 bases from J, the gap between germline ends came to 9 bases. Germline loops: CDR1 LGHNA, CDR2 YSLEER. The CDR3 reads CASSQGILDQPQHF. In DNA, the CDR3 is TGCGCCAGCAGCCAAGGGATTTTGGATCAGCCCCAGCATTTT.

The J gene is TRBJ2-5, the V gene TRBV7-9, with TRBD2 identical over 12 bases. Per germline, CDR1 SEHNR and CDR2 FQNEAQ (reference sequence). The CDR3 runs 19 residues. V lost 1 base, J lost 9 bases, and 18 bases stayed unmatched. CDR3 in DNA: TGTGCCAGCAGCTTAGAGCTTCGGACTAGCGGGATCCGCCGGGGGGCCCAGTACTTC. Translation: CASSLELRTSGIRRGAQYF.